The source of this T cell receptor (beta chain) is a study of early T cells in non-severe SARS-CoV-2 infection. Study-level information: Sequencing of unsorted whole blood was done on bulk RNA, leaving chains unpaired.

Per the germline V gene, CDR1 is SNHLY and CDR2 is FYNNEI. The CDR3 covers 15 residues. The V and J ends lost 8 bases and 2 bases respectively, with 18 bases between them. Tagging with unique molecular identifiers was applied to individual cDNA molecules. Via MiXCR, TCRdb re-called the 5' RACE reads, giving one row per CDR3 protein. The table records about 89,000 distinct CDR3 sequences, roughly 14% of them present only once. The TCR comes from an adult who was a healthcare worker with PCR-confirmed SARS-CoV-2 infection or an uninfected control (not recorded which). The rearrangement joins TRBV2 to TRBJ1-2; D is unclear. Sequencing was performed on whole blood. In nucleotides, the CDR3 is TGTGCCAGCTCATTGAGGGTGACGGCGAACTATGGCTACACCTTC. This encodes CASSLRVTANYGYTF.